A single sample is the source of the 9 T cell receptor beta chains below, sequenced in a study of cytomegalovirus exposure and HLA in healthy donors. The protocol was immunoSEQ multiplex PCR, while the TCRdb copy is restricted to in-frame clones and leaves out a portion. The sample has fewer than 200,000 clones, 80% to 85% seen once. The specimen sequenced was PBMCs. Receptor source: a woman between 18 and 29 years old in good health and CMV-seropositive.

V is TRBV27 and J is TRBJ1-1; D ambiguous. Germline V gene lookup returns CDR1 MNHEY and CDR2 SMNVEV (reference sequence). This CDR3 contains 14 residues. The germline V and J ends were trimmed by 6 bases and 1 base, with 12 bases remaining between them. CDR3 nucleotides: TGTGCCAGCAGCTATGGACGGGGGAACACTGAAGCTTTCTTT. This gives the protein CASSYGRGNTEAFF.

The rearrangement joins TRBV4-1 to TRBJ1-1; the D is unclear. In germline, CDR1 is MGHRA, CDR2 YSYEKL. The V gene lost 2 bases and the J gene lost 8 bases, with 12 bases spanning the gap. This CDR3 has 13 residues. DNA of the CDR3: TGCGCCAGCAGCCAAATCCAGTGGTTAGAAGCTTTCTTT. It codes for CASSQIQWLEAFF.

This sequence joins TRBV5-4 and TRBJ2-7; 9 positions agree with TRBD1. The germline gives CDR1 SGHNT, CDR2 YYREEE (reference sequence). Trimming at V came to 3 bases and at J to 3 bases, leaving 4 bases not matched to a gene. The CDR3 spans 14 residues. CDR3 DNA sequence: TGTGCCAGCAGCTCCGGGACAGGGTACTACGAGCAGTACTTC. It encodes CASSSGTGYYEQYF.

This clone was found once. V is TRBV7-3 and J is TRBJ2-1, with 8 bases identical to TRBD2. This CDR3 comprises 16 residues. V shed 4 bases, J shed 8 bases, and the junction held 13 bases outside the gene matches. CDR1 and CDR2 (germline): SGHTA, FQGTGA. The CDR3 region has the DNA TGTGCCAGCAGCTCACCCACTGCGGGGGGCTCCTATGAGCAGTTCTTC. Translation: CASSSPTAGGSYEQFF.

This clone was seen more than once but under ten times. The J gene is TRBJ2-5, the V gene TRBV2; 7 bases line up with TRBD1. The V gene's germline CDR1 is SNHLY and CDR2 FYNNEI. Germline trimming cut 8 bases from V and 3 bases from J; bases unmatched to any gene: 3. The CDR3 is 12 amino acids. Written as DNA, the CDR3 is TGTGCCAGCTCAACAGGGGAAGAGACCCAGTACTTC. Its protein product is CASSTGEETQYF.

The chain combines TRBV6-5 with TRBJ1-2; 9 bases agree with TRBD1. The V and J ends lost 7 bases and 8 bases, in that order; junction bases with no gene match: 11. Germline loops: CDR1 MNHEY, CDR2 SVGAGI. This CDR3 region has 14 residues. CDR3 nucleotide sequence: TGTGCCAGCAAACTGCTCGGACAGGGGAACGGCTACACCTTC. It encodes CASKLLGQGNGYTF.

This clone has only one observation. The chain links TRBV6-6 to TRBJ2-7; 9 bases line up with TRBD1. This CDR3 contains 14 residues. Unmatched junction bases numbered 9, after V lost 7 bases and J lost 5 bases. Germline V lookup: CDR1 MNHNY, CDR2 SVGAGI (reference sequence). For the CDR3, the DNA is TGTGCCAGCATAAGACAGGGGGGTCTCCACGAGCAGTACTTC. Encoded protein: CASIRQGGLHEQYF.

In its sample, this clone was seen a few times. The chain uses TRBV6-4 and TRBJ2-3, with TRBD2 as a possible D gene (6 bases). This CDR3 contains 15 residues. V was clipped by 5 bases and J by 0 bases, with 12 bases between them. Germline CDR1 and CDR2: MRHNA and SNTAGT. The CDR3 bases are TGTGCCAGCAGTCCAGTAGCGGCTAGCACAGATACGCAGTATTTT. It is translated as CASSPVAASTDTQYF.

This chain uses TRBV4-1 with TRBJ1-1; 8 positions match TRBD1. V lost 1 base to trimming and J lost 6 bases; unmatched junction nucleotides: 13. Germline V CDR1 and CDR2: MGHRA, YSYEKL. The CDR3 consists of 17 residues. The CDR3 region is CASSQGGTGPGSAEAFF. For the CDR3, the DNA is TGCGCCAGCAGCCAAGGAGGGACAGGCCCTGGGAGTGCTGAAGCTTTCTTT.